The 23 T cell receptor beta chains below come from one sample, sequenced in a study of vaccination effects on CD4 cells after COVID-19. No antigen has been identified for these receptors. The culture ran for approximately 9 days before CD4+ T cells were isolated. The vaccine given was either BNT162b2 or mRNA-1273, in two doses. The method was immunoSEQ multiplex PCR; TCRdb's version includes in-frame clones alone and lacks a portion of them. Among approximately 47,000 clones, about 70% were seen once, and the ten largest hold 6% to 7%. This sample comprised CD4+ T cells from PBMCs cultured without peptide, obtained after COVID-19 vaccination. These receptors came from a human donor who received a COVID-19 vaccine.

V is TRBV7-8 and J is TRBJ2-2; the D gene is possibly TRBD1 (6 bases). Germline values: CDR1 SGHVS, CDR2 FQNEAQ. V was cut by 1 base and J by 0 bases, with 12 bases left in between. The CDR3 length is 17 residues. CDR3 in DNA: TGTGCCAGCAGCTTAGGTCCGGACAGCGCGAACACCGGGGAGCTGTTTTTT. Residues: CASSLGPDSANTGELFF.

This clone was picked up a small number of times. The genes are TRBV2 and TRBJ1-1; 7 nucleotides align to TRBD1. The CDR3 covers 14 residues. V was clipped by 7 bases and J by 1 base; unmatched bases: 6. Germline V gene sequence: CDR1 SNHLY, CDR2 FYNNEI. The CDR3 is CASTRTGRNTEAFF. The DNA for the CDR3 is TGTGCCAGCACTCGGACAGGAAGGAACACTGAAGCTTTCTTT.

The chain links TRBV2 to TRBJ1-2; TRBD1 is a possible D gene (6 bases). The CDR3 sequence is 16 residues long. Between the trimmed V and J ends, which lost 2 bases and 4 bases, there was a span of 17 bases. CDR1 and CDR2 from the germline V gene are SNHLY and FYNNEI. CDR3 in DNA: TGTGCCAGCAGTGAAACTGGGGGGCTCTACCTCTATGGCTACACCTTC. It translates to CASSETGGLYLYGYTF.

V is TRBV3-1 (or the pseudogene TRBV3-2) and J is TRBJ1-2; D is undetermined. CDR1 LGHDT and CDR2 YNNKEL come from the germline V gene (reference sequence). This CDR3 has 14 amino acids. V lost 4 bases and J lost 0, with 9 bases in between. DNA of the CDR3: TGTGCCAGCAGCCTGGACGGGTCTAACTATGGCTACACCTTC. Its translation: CASSLDGSNYGYTF.

The chain is built from TRBV7-9 and TRBJ2-2; 10 nucleotides align to TRBD1. The germline gives CDR1 SEHNR, CDR2 FQNEAQ (reference sequence). This CDR3 is built from 16 residues. V dropped 5 bases and J dropped 7; count of bases not matched to a gene: 10. CDR3 sequence reads: CASSRGQGERSGELFF. The CDR3 nucleotides read TGTGCCAGCAGCCGCGGACAGGGGGAACGAAGCGGGGAGCTGTTTTTT.

The rearrangement joins TRBV2 to TRBJ1-1, with 11 bases that match TRBD1. Losses at the gene ends were 6 bases for V and 5 bases for J; bases not matched to a gene: 2. Germline CDR1 is SNHLY and CDR2 is FYNNEI. The CDR3 covers 13 residues. The CDR3 DNA follows: TGTGCCAGCAGAGGACAGGGGGCGACTGAAGCTTTCTTT. It specifies CASRGQGATEAFF.

The J gene is TRBJ1-1, the V gene TRBV11-2, with 8 positions matching TRBD1. Unmatched junction bases numbered 10, after V lost 3 bases and J lost 1 base. CDR1 and CDR2 from the germline V gene are SGHAT and FQNNGV. This CDR3 has 17 residues. The CDR3 loop is CASSFPTRTGQNTEAFF. DNA for the CDR3: TGTGCCAGCAGCTTTCCCACCAGGACAGGGCAGAACACTGAAGCTTTCTTT.

The count of this clone is one. The chain links TRBV6-1 to TRBJ1-2; no clear D gene. Germline values: CDR1 MNHNS, CDR2 SASEGT. V was cut by 3 bases and J by 4 bases, with 12 bases left in between. This CDR3 has 14 residues. The CDR3 region has the DNA TGTGCCAGCAGTGATCCACAAGGCCTCTATGGCTACACCTTC. This encodes CASSDPQGLYGYTF.

This clone was recorded a few times. The rearrangement joins TRBV6-5 to TRBJ1-6, with D maybe TRBD1 (5 bases). From germline, CDR1 is MNHEY and CDR2 SVGAGI. V was shortened by 0 bases and J by 3 bases, with 9 bases between the two germline ends. The CDR3 runs 16 residues. The DNA for the CDR3 is TGTGCCAGCAGTTACTCTGACAGTGGCTATAATTCACCCCTCCACTTT. Protein: CASSYSDSGYNSPLHF.

The CDR3 coding sequence is TGCGCCAGCAGTCTCTGGGCGCAGGCCTACGAGCAGTACTTC. Protein: CASSLWAQAYEQYF. The chain carries TRBV5-1 and TRBJ2-7, with D uncertain. CDR1 SGHRS and CDR2 YFSETQ come from the germline V gene. Trimming took off 5 bases at V and 2 bases at J, with 14 bases between the two ends. The CDR3 extends over 14 amino acids.

V is TRBV27 and J is TRBJ1-5; maybe TRBD1 (5 bases). The CDR3 is 12 residues long. Germline CDR1 MNHEY, CDR2 SMNVEV (reference sequence). V dropped 7 bases and J dropped 7 bases, with 11 bases sitting between them. In nucleotides, the CDR3 is TGTGCCAGCAAGCAGGGTGCACAGCCCCAGCATTTT. This sequence encodes CASKQGAQPQHF.

This sequence joins TRBV30 and TRBJ2-7; the D is unclear. Trimming took off 0 bases at V and 5 bases at J, with 5 bases between the two ends. The CDR3 extends over 11 amino acids. Germline lookup yields CDR1 GTSNPN and CDR2 SVGIG (reference sequence). The CDR3 DNA sequence: TGTGCCTGGAGTGTGAAGAACGAGCAGTACTTC. Its protein product is CAWSVKNEQYF.

This clone occurred once. The chain recombines TRBV21-1 with TRBJ2-3; the DNA was not compared with TRBD1, the D call given in the table. TRBV21-1 has pseudogene status. The CDR3 contains 14 residues. CDR3 DNA sequence: TGTGCCAGCAGCAAAGACAGGAGCACAGATACGCAGTATTTT. Translation gives CASSKDRSTDTQYF.

The V call is TRBV6-1, the J call TRBJ2-1; 10 bases align to TRBD1. Germline V gene data show CDR1 as MNHNS and CDR2 as SASEGT. The ends lost 4 bases at V and 1 base at J; junction bases unmatched: 7. The CDR3 spans 17 residues. CDR3 DNA: TGTGCCAGCAGTGGAAGACAGGGGGCAGGTTCCTACAATGAGCAGTTCTTC. Encoded protein: CASSGRQGAGSYNEQFF.

The J gene is TRBJ2-3, the V gene TRBV11-2; 9 bases agree with TRBD1. Germline CDR1 SGHAT, CDR2 FQNNGV. Trimming at V came to 3 bases and at J to 6 bases, leaving 1 base not matched to a gene. This CDR3 contains 13 residues. The CDR3 sequence: CASSFGTGDTQYF. The DNA of the CDR3 is TGTGCCAGCAGCTTTGGGACAGGGGATACGCAGTATTTT.

The rearrangement joins TRBV5-1 to TRBJ2-3; 7 bases line up with TRBD1. Germline CDR1 reads SGHRS; CDR2 reads YFSETQ. The CDR3 totals 15 residues. The V gene end was trimmed by 2 bases and the J gene end by 2 bases; junction bases not matched to a gene: 5. The CDR3 sequence is CASSFGDRDTDTQYF. CDR3 bases: TGCGCCAGCAGCTTTGGCGACAGGGACACAGATACGCAGTATTTT.

This chain uses TRBV29-1 with TRBJ1-1; D not certain. Germline V gene lookup returns CDR1 SQVTM and CDR2 ANQGSEA. Trimming took off 2 bases at V and 5 bases at J, with 12 bases between the two ends. The CDR3 is 13 amino acids. CDR3 loop: CSVEFGRNTEAFF. In nucleotides, the CDR3 is TGCAGCGTTGAATTCGGCAGGAATACTGAAGCTTTCTTT.

The chain uses TRBV5-1 and TRBJ1-2, with a weak D call TRBD1 (6 bases). This CDR3 spans 16 amino acids. CDR1 and CDR2 from the germline V gene are SGHRS and YFSETQ. The V and J ends lost 0 bases and 8 bases respectively, with 20 bases between them. CDR3 region: CASSLAPRQAEGGYTF. The CDR3 DNA reads TGCGCCAGCAGCTTGGCTCCTCGACAGGCTGAGGGGGGCTACACCTTC.

The chain has TRBV11-2 and TRBJ2-5; 9 positions agree with TRBD1. The CDR3 extends over 14 amino acids. CDR1 is SGHAT, CDR2 FQNNGV, per germline. V shed 5 bases and J 7 bases; nucleotides not matched to a gene: 8. CDR3: CASSEGQGTVTQYF. CDR3 DNA sequence: TGTGCCAGCAGCGAAGGACAGGGGACGGTGACCCAGTACTTC.

The chain is built from TRBV5-6 and TRBJ2-7, with D possibly called TRBD1 or TRBD2 (5 bases each). Germline-derived CDR1 and CDR2 are SGHDT and YYEEEE. The CDR3 is made up of 15 amino acids. V was trimmed by 6 bases and J by 1 base, leaving 17 bases between them. In nucleotides, the CDR3 is TGTGCCAGCACCCCGTCCCCAGGGACGTCCTACGAGCAGTACTTC. Translating gives CASTPSPGTSYEQYF.

V and J are TRBV28 and TRBJ2-7; D not certain. Germline CDR1 is MDHEN and CDR2 is SYDVKM. V shed 5 bases and J shed 4 bases, with 3 bases lying between them. The CDR3 is 10 residues long. For the CDR3, the DNA is TGTGCCAGCAGTGGGTACGAGCAGTACTTC. This sequence encodes CASSGYEQYF. Full variable domain (remainder filled in from reference TRBV28 and TRBJ2-7): DVKVTQSSRYLVKRTGEKVFLECVQDMDHENMFWYRQDPGLGLRLIYFSYDVKMKEKGDIPEGYSVSREKKERFSLILESASTNQTSMYLCASSGYEQYFGPGTRLTVT.

The V gene is TRBV7-9, the J gene TRBJ1-6; maybe TRBD1 (6 bases). The CDR3 covers 16 residues. Trimming left V 0 bases short and J 5 bases short, with 11 bases between. Germline-derived CDR1 and CDR2 are SEHNR and FQNEAQ (reference sequence). The CDR3 spells CASSLAAGADNSPLHF. In nucleotides, the CDR3 is TGTGCCAGCAGCTTAGCGGCAGGGGCGGATAATTCACCCCTCCACTTT.

This rearrangement joins TRBV4-1 to TRBJ2-5; D is ambiguous. The V gene's germline CDR1 is MGHRA and CDR2 YSYEKL. The CDR3 extends over 17 amino acids. Trimming pared 0 bases from V and 1 base from J, leaving 15 bases between. The CDR3 sequence is CASSQDPLSASQETQYF. CDR3 bases: TGCGCCAGCAGCCAAGATCCCCTGTCAGCGTCCCAAGAGACCCAGTACTTC.